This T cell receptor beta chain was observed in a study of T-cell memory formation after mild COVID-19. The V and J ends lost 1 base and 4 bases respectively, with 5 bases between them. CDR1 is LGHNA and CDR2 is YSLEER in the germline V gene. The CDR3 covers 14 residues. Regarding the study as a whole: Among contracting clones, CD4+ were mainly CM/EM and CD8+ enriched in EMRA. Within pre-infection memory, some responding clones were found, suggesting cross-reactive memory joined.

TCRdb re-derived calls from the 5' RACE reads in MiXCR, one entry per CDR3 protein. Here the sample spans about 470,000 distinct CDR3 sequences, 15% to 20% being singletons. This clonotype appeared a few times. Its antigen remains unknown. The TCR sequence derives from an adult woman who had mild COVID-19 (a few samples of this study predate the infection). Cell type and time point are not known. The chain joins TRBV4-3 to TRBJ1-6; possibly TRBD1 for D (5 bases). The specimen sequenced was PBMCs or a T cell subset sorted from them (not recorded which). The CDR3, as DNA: TGCGCCAGCAGCCAAGGACAGTATAATTCACCCCTCCACTTT. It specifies CASSQGQYNSPLHF.